This record covers a single T cell receptor beta chain. The target antigen is unknown. Relative to the germline gene, one junction end is altered; a read error may explain this. TCRdb reprocessed the 5' RACE reads with MiXCR, giving one entry per CDR3 protein. The data show approximately 250,000 distinct CDR3 sequences, with 20% to 30% seen just once and less than 0.75% held by the top ten. The sample comes from a study of CD8 T cells in ankylosing spondylitis. Study-level results: Ankylosing spondylitis blood seemed to carry a telltale TCR beta motif made of under ten highly homologous variants.

This CDR3 has 13 amino acids. Germline V lookup: CDR1 DFQATT, CDR2 SNEGSKA (reference sequence). The chain joins TRBV20-1 to TRBJ2-7; no definite D call. Material for sequencing was blood, either unsorted or a sorted T cell fraction (not recorded which). The sequence came from a male donor with ankylosing spondylitis or in good health (not recorded which). Here the CDR3 DNA reads TGCAGTTCTAGAGCCCCGCAGGACTACGAGCAGTACTTC. Protein: CSSRAPQDYEQYF.